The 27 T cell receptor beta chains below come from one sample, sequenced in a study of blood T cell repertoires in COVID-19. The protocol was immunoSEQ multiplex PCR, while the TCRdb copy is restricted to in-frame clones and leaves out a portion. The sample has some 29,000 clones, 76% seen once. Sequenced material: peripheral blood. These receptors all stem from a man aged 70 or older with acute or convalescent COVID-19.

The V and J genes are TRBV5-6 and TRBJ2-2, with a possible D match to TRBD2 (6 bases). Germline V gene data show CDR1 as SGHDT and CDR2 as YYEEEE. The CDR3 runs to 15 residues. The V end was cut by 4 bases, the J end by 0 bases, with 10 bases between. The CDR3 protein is CASSRGLTNTGELFF. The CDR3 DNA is TGTGCCAGCAGCAGGGGACTGACGAACACCGGGGAGCTGTTTTTT.

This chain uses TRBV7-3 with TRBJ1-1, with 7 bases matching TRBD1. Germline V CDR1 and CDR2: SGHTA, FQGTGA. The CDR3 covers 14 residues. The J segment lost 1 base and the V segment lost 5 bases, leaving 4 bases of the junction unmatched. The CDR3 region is CASSRGQANTEAFF. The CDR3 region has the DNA TGTGCCAGCAGCCGTGGACAGGCGAACACTGAAGCTTTCTTT. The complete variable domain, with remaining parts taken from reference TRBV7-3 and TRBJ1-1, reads GAGVSQTPSNKVTEKGKYVELRCDPISGHTALYWYRQSLGQGPEFLIYFQGTGAADDSGLPNDRFFAVRPEGSVSTLKIQRTERGDSAVYLCASSRGQANTEAFFGQGTRLTVV.

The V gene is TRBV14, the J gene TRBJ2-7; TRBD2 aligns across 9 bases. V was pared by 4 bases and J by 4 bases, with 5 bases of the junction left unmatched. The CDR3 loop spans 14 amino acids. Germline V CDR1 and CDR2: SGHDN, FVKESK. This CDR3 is CASSPLAGMYEQYF. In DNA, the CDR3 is TGTGCCAGCAGCCCCCTAGCGGGGATGTACGAGCAGTACTTC.

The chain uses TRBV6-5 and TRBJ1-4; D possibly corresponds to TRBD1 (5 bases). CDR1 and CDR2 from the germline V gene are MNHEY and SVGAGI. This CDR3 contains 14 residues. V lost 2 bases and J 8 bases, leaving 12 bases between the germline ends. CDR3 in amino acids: CASSYAGGSEKLFF. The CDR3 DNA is TGTGCCAGCAGTTACGCCGGGGGAAGCGAAAAACTGTTTTTT.

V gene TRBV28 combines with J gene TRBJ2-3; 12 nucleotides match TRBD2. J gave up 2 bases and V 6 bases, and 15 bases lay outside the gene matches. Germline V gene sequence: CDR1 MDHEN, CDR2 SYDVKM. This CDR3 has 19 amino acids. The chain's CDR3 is CASSQPTSSGGAHTDTQYF. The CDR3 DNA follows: TGTGCCAGCAGCCAACCCACCTCTAGCGGGGGGGCTCACACAGATACGCAGTATTTT.

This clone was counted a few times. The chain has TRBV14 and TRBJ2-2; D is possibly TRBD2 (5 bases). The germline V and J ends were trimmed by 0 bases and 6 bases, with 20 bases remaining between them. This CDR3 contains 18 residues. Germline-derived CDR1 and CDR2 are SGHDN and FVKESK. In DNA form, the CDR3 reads TGTGCCAGCAGCCAAGATGTCCCTCTAACTACGGGGTCCGGGGAGCTGTTTTTT. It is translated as CASSQDVPLTTGSGELFF.

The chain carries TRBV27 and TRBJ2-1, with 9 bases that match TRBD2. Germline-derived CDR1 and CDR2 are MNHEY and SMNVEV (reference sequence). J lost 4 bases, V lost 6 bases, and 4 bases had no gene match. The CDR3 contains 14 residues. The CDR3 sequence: CASSQRGEYNEQFF. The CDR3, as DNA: TGTGCCAGCAGCCAGCGGGGGGAGTACAATGAGCAGTTCTTC.

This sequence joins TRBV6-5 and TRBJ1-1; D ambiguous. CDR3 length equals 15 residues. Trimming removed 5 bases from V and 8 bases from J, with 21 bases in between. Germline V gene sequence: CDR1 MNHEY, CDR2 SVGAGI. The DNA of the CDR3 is TGTGCCAGCAGTAGACCCAGCGGGGATGGTATGGAAGCTTTCTTT. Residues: CASSRPSGDGMEAFF.

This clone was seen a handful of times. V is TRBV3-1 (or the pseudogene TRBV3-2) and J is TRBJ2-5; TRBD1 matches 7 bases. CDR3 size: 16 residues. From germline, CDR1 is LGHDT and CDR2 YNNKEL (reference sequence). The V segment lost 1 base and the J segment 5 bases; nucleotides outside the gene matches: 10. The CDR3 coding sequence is TGTGCCAGCAGCCAAGGACGGGACACACAGGGGGAGACCCAGTACTTC. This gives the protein CASSQGRDTQGETQYF.

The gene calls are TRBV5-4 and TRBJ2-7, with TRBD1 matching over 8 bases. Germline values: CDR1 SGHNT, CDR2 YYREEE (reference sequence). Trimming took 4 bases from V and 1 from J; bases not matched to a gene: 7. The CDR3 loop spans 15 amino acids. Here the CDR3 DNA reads TGTGCCAGCAGCGGGGGACGGACAGGGTCCTACGAGCAGTACTTC. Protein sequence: CASSGGRTGSYEQYF.

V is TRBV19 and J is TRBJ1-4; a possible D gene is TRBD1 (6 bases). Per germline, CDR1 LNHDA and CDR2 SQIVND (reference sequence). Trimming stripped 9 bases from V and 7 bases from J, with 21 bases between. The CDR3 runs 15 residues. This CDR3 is CASQPTGTRGEKLFF. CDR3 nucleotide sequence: TGTGCCAGCCAACCCACCGGGACAAGGGGTGAAAAACTGTTTTTT.

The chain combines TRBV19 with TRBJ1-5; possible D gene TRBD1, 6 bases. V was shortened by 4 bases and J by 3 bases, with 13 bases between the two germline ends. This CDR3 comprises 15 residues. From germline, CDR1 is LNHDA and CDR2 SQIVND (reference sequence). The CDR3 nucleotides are TGTGCCAGTAGTAGACCGGACAGCACCAATCAGCCCCAGCATTTT. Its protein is CASSRPDSTNQPQHF.

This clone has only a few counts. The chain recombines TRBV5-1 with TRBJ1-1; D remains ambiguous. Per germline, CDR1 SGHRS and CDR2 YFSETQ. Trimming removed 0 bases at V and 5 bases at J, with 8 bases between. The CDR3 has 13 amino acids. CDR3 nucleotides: TGCGCCAGCAGCTTGGAATCTCCTACTGAAGCTTTCTTT. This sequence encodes CASSLESPTEAFF.

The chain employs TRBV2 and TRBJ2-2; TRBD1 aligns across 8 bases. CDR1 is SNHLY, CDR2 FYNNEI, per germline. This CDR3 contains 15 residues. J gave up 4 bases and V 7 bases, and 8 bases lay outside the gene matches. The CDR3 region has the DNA TGTGCCAGCATGGCGGACAGGGTGCCCACCGGGGAGCTGTTTTTT. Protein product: CASMADRVPTGELFF.

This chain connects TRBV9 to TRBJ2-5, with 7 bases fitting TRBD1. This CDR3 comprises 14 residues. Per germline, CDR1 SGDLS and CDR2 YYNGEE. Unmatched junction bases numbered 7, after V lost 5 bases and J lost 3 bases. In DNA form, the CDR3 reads TGTGCCAGCAGTGGACCCGGGACAGAAGAGACCCAGTACTTC. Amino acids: CASSGPGTEETQYF.

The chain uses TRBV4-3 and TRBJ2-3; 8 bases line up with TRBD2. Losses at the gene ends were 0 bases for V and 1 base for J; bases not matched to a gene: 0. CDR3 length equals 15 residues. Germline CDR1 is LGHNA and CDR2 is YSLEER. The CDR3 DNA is TGCGCCAGCAGCCAAGAAGCGGGAGGCACAGATACGCAGTATTTT. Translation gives CASSQEAGGTDTQYF.

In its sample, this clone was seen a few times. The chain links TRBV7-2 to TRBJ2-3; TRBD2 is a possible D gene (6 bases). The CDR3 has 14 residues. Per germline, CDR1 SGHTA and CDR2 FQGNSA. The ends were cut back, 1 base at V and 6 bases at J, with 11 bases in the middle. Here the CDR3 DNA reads TGTGCCAGCAGCTTAGGTCGGGAGTGGGATACGCAGTATTTT. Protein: CASSLGREWDTQYF.

CDR3 coding DNA: TGTGCCAGCAGCTCCCAGGTGACAGGCGTTAACTATGGCTACACCTTC. This translates into CASSSQVTGVNYGYTF. This chain joins TRBV7-2 and TRBJ1-2, with a weak D call TRBD1 (6 bases). Germline-derived CDR1 and CDR2 are SGHTA and FQGNSA. This CDR3 is 16 amino acids long. Trimming took 4 bases from V and 1 from J, leaving 16 bases between them.

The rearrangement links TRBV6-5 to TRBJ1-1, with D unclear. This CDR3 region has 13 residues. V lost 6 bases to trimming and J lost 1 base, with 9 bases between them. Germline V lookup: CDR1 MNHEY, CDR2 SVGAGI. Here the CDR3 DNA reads TGTGCCAGCAGACACACAGCGAACACTGAAGCTTTCTTT. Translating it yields CASRHTANTEAFF.

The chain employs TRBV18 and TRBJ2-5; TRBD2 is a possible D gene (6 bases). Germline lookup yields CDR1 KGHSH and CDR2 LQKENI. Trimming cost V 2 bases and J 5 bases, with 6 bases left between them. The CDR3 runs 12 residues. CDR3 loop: CASSPGGETQYF. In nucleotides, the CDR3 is TGTGCCAGCTCACCAGGGGGGGAGACCCAGTACTTC. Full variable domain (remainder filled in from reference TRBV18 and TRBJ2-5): NAGVMQNPRHLVRRRGQEARLRCSPMKGHSHVYWYRQLPEEGLKFMVYLQKENIIDESGMPKERFSAEFPKEGPSILRIQQVVRGDSAAYFCASSPGGETQYFGPGTRLLVL.

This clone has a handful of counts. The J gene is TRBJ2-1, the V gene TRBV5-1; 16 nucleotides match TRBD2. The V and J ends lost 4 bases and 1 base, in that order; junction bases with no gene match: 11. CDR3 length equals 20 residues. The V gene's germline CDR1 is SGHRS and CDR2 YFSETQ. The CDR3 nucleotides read TGCGCCAGCAGCCCGGGGACTAGCGGGAGGGCCTTGAGTTCCTACAATGAGCAGTTCTTC. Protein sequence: CASSPGTSGRALSSYNEQFF.

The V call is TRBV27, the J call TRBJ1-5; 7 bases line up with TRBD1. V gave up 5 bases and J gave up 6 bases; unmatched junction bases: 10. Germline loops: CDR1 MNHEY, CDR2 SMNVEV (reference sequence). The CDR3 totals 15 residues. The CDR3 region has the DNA TGTGCCAGCAGTGCTGACAGGGCGGGCGGTCAGCCCCAGCATTTT. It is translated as CASSADRAGGQPQHF.

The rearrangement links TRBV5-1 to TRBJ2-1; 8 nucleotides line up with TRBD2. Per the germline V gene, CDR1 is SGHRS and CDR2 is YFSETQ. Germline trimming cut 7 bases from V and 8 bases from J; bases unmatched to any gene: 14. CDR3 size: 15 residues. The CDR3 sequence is CASVEAGEPSDEQFF. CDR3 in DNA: TGCGCCAGCGTGGAAGCGGGAGAGCCCAGCGATGAGCAGTTCTTC.

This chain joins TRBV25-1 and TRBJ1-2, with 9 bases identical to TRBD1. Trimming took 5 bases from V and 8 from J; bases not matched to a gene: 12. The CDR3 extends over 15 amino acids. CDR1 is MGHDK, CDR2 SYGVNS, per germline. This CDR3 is CASSSPGQGVGGYTF. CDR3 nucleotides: TGTGCCAGCAGTTCACCGGGACAGGGAGTTGGAGGCTACACCTTC.

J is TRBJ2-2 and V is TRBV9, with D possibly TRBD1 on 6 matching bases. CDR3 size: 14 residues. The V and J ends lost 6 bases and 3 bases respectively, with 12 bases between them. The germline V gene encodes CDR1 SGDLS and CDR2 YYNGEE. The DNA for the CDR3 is TGTGCCAGCAACGTGGGGGCTGACACCGGGGAGCTGTTTTTT. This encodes CASNVGADTGELFF.

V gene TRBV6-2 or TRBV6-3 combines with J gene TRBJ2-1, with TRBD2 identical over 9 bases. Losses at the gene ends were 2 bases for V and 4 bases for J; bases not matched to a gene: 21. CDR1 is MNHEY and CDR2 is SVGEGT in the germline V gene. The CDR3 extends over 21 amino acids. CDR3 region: CASSYDQRGSGSKRGYNEQFF. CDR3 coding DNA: TGTGCCAGCAGTTACGACCAAAGGGGTAGCGGGAGTAAACGGGGATACAATGAGCAGTTCTTC.

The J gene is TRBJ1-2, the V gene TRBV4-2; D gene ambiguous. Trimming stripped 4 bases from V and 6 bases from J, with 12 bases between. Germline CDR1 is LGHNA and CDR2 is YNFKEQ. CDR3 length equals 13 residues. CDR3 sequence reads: CASSPFQTDGYTF. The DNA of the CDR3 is TGTGCCAGCAGCCCCTTTCAAACGGATGGCTACACCTTC.